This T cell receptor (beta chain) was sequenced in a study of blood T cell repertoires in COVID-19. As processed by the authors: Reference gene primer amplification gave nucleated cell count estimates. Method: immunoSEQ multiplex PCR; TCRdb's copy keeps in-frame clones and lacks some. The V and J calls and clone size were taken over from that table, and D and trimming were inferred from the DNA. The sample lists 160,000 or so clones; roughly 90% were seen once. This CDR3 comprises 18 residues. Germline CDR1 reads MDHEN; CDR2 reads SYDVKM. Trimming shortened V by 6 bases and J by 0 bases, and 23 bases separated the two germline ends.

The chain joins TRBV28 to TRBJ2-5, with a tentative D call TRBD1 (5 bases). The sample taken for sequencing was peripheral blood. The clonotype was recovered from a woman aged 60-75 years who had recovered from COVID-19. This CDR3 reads CASSPPTEFPLYQETQYF. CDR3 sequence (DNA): TGTGCCAGCAGCCCGCCGACAGAGTTCCCTTTGTACCAAGAGACCCAGTACTTC.